This T cell receptor beta chain originates from a study of blood T cell repertoires in COVID-19 (dated by TCRdb to about 2020). About the study as a whole: Collaborator samples came from the United States, Italy and Spain and covered acute and convalescent phases of COVID-19. Nearly every sample came with metadata listing a de-identified subject ID, COVID-19 status, age in years and sex. Where available, HLA class I and class II types were obtained from metadata supplied by the sample provider rather than from assay-based typing. The repertoires were released in a freely available public database meant as a resource for research on the immune response to SARS-CoV-2. The material from the prospective study consisted of cDNA or gDNA derived from T cells, B-cell-depleted T cells, or PBMCs. Subjects who had been exposed to COVID-19, were actively infected with it, or had recovered from it provided the deeply sampled blood TCRbeta repertoires that made up the dataset. The samples were drawn from two sources: the first 160 participants of the ongoing ImmuneRACE study, and approximately 1,300 subjects contributed by 6 global collaborators.

TCRbeta CDR3 regions were amplified from genomic DNA using the immunoSEQ Assay, a bias-controlled multiplex PCR. The authors' pipeline ran thus. The number of nucleated cells in each sample was estimated from the amplification of reference gene primers within the assay. To quantify the absolute abundance of each unique TCRbeta CDR3 rearrangement, sequence reads were collapsed and filtered. For each sample, productive Simpson clonality was calculated as the square root of Simpson's diversity index across productive rearrangements. Drawn from immuneACCESS, this table holds only the in-frame rearrangements with V and J called that TCRdb kept. Clones are partly lost; checked studies trace under half to an unresolved V gene and leave the rest unexplained. V and J calls and clone size come straight from that table; D and trimming were deduced from the DNA. For this sample the table gives 55,000 or so clones, of which approximately 80% were detected only once. In total, the top ten clones hold approximately 5.9% of the sample.

Overall study results and their limits: Clinical and demographic metadata were provided uncurated, with the amount varying by source and participant.

V and J lose 6 bases and 4 bases, and a span of 15 bases separates them. CDR1 and CDR2 are read off the germline V gene (reference sequence) as LNHDA and SQIVND. CDR3 length: 15 amino acids, cysteine to phenylalanine. The DNA shown is the 45-base CDR3, in frame from base 1. The collaborating institutions used their own protocols to collect whole blood in K2EDTA tubes. For TCRbeta analysis, collaborators shipped samples as frozen whole blood, isolated PBMCs, or DNA extracted from either of those sample types. This clone was found once. Its target antigen remains unknown. No much larger clone is present one base from it, and per-base qualities are unavailable.

This chain joins TRBV19 to TRBJ2-2; the D gene is not confidently resolved. The origin of this receptor is a human donor in a cohort sampled during active or convalescent COVID-19. The material sequenced was peripheral blood. The CDR3 protein is CASSRSMVLTGELFF. The nucleotide sequence is TGTGCCAGTAGCCGCAGTATGGTTCTCACCGGGGAGCTGTTTTTT.